This T cell receptor (beta chain) was found in a study of blood T cells in healthy people across ages. Study conclusions and caveats: Among T cells, TCR beta diversity per million cells dropped roughly linearly as age rose.

Germline loops: CDR1 SGHTA, CDR2 FQGTGA. The CDR3 loop spans 14 amino acids. Trimming pared 5 bases from V and 7 bases from J, leaving 18 bases between. The use of a sample-barcoded 5' primer and a J-beta primer mix characterized a second PCR of about 7 to 12 cycles. TCRdb used MiXCR to reprocess the 5' RACE reads, holding one entry per CDR3 protein. This sample carries roughly 640,000 distinct CDR3 sequences, under 30% of them seen once, and the ten largest clones take 15% to 19%. The sample holds a few counts of this clonotype. Its antigen is unidentified. This chain connects TRBV7-3 to TRBJ2-7; tentatively, D is TRBD2 (5 bases). Specimen: blood. The clonotype was recovered from an elderly woman in good health. The CDR3 region has the DNA TGTGCCAGCAGCGCGGGTGGGAGCAACAATGAGCAGTACTTC. It encodes CASSAGGSNNEQYF.